These 27 T cell receptor beta chains share one sample of origin, sequenced in a study of CD8+ T cells in alopecia areata. Isolated RNA was reverse transcribed into cDNA used as the sequencing template. Here immunoSEQ multiplex PCR was the method, and the copy in TCRdb shows in-frame clones only, minus some. This table has 150,000 or so clones, 85% to 90% appearing once. Sequences were derived from CD8+ T cells sorted from blood, sampled at week 0. The receptors were sampled from a human donor with alopecia areata.

The V and J genes are TRBV29-1 and TRBJ2-2; 9 bases match TRBD1. J lost 6 bases, V lost 6 bases, and 17 bases had no gene match. This CDR3 region has 17 residues. From germline, CDR1 is SQVTM and CDR2 ANQGSEA. The CDR3 reads CSVNYRDREEEAGELFF. In nucleotides, the CDR3 is TGCAGCGTCAACTACCGGGACAGGGAAGAGGAGGCCGGGGAGCTGTTTTTT.

V gene TRBV5-4 combines with J gene TRBJ2-3; the match to TRBD2 covers 14 bases. CDR3 size: 14 residues. Germline CDR1 reads SGHNT; CDR2 reads YYREEE (reference sequence). J lost 5 bases, V lost 7 bases, and 3 bases had no gene match. CDR3 protein: CASWTSGGQDTQYF. The CDR3 DNA reads TGTGCCAGCTGGACTAGCGGGGGGCAAGATACGCAGTATTTT.

V usage is TRBV7-9 and J usage is TRBJ2-3; 9 positions match TRBD2. The CDR3 length is 17 residues. V dropped 4 bases and J dropped 3; count of bases not matched to a gene: 11. Per germline, CDR1 SEHNR and CDR2 FQNEAQ (reference sequence). The CDR3 here is CASSSLGASGETDTQYF. The CDR3, as DNA: TGTGCCAGCAGCTCACTGGGGGCTAGCGGGGAGACAGATACGCAGTATTTT.

The chain is built from TRBV7-9 and TRBJ2-3; possible D gene TRBD2, 7 bases. The CDR3 consists of 16 residues. V was cut by 7 bases and J by 0 bases, with 17 bases left in between. The germline CDR1 and CDR2 sequences are SEHNR and FQNEAQ (reference sequence). For the CDR3, the DNA is TGTGCCAGCACCCCCCCCGCGGGGGCTAGCACAGATACGCAGTATTTT. This gives the protein CASTPPAGASTDTQYF.

This sequence joins TRBV7-9 and TRBJ2-2; D is uncertain. The V gene's germline CDR1 is SEHNR and CDR2 FQNEAQ (reference sequence). Trimming shortened V by 6 bases and J by 0 bases, and 17 bases separated the two germline ends. The CDR3 sequence is 17 residues long. The CDR3 sequence: CASSFSSRSANTGELFF. The CDR3 region has the DNA TGTGCCAGCAGTTTTAGCAGTAGGTCAGCGAACACCGGGGAGCTGTTTTTT.

The chain couples TRBV5-4 to TRBJ2-2, with 8 positions matching TRBD2. Looked up from germline, CDR1 is SGHNT and CDR2 is YYREEE (reference sequence). Trimming at V came to 3 bases and at J to 4 bases, leaving 2 bases not matched to a gene. CDR3 length equals 14 residues. The CDR3 DNA reads as TGTGCCAGCAGCTACCGGGGGGGCACCGGGGAGCTGTTTTTT. Translation gives CASSYRGGTGELFF.

This clone was detected once. The chain uses TRBV4-1 and TRBJ2-7; 9 nucleotides agree with TRBD2. Germline-derived CDR1 and CDR2 are MGHRA and YSYEKL. The CDR3 totals 14 residues. V gave up 3 bases and J gave up 3 bases; unmatched junction bases: 3. DNA for the CDR3: TGCGCCAGCAGCCACGAGACTAGCGGCTACGAGCAGTACTTC. Translation: CASSHETSGYEQYF.

This clone was found once. A junction end diverges from the germline sequence, so it may reflect a read error. The chain recombines TRBV7-7 with TRBJ2-1; 12 bases match TRBD2. Germline V gene lookup returns CDR1 SSHAT and CDR2 FNYEAQ (reference sequence). The CDR3 is 16 residues long. CDR3 nucleotides: TGTGCTAGCAGCCCCCGACTAGCGGGAGTAGACAATGAGCAGTTCTTC. Translation: CASSPRLAGVDNEQFF.

The J gene is TRBJ2-7, the V gene TRBV4-1; 7 bases are shared with TRBD2. The CDR3 consists of 16 residues. V shed 2 bases, J shed 3 bases, and the junction held 10 bases outside the gene matches. The germline V gene encodes CDR1 MGHRA and CDR2 YSYEKL. In DNA, the CDR3 is TGCGCCAGCAGCCAACCGGGGGGACCACAGAGCTACGAGCAGTACTTC. Translation: CASSQPGGPQSYEQYF.

The CDR3 DNA follows: TGTGCCAGTAGTCCCCCAGACTCTGGGGCCAACGTCCTGACTTTC. Protein product: CASSPPDSGANVLTF. The chain has TRBV19 and TRBJ2-6; D is undetermined. Per the germline V gene, CDR1 is LNHDA and CDR2 is SQIVND (reference sequence). This CDR3 spans 15 amino acids. The germline V and J ends were trimmed by 5 bases and 0 bases, with 8 bases remaining between them.

The V gene is TRBV30, the J gene TRBJ2-7; 7 bases agree with TRBD2. The CDR3 loop spans 15 amino acids. V gave up 0 bases and J gave up 5 bases; unmatched junction bases: 10. Looked up from germline, CDR1 is GTSNPN and CDR2 is SVGIG (reference sequence). For the CDR3, the DNA is TGTGCCTGGAGTGTACTTGGCGGGAGTTACGACGAGCAGTACTTC. It yields the protein CAWSVLGGSYDEQYF.

This chain uses TRBV9 with TRBJ1-2; the D is unclear. This CDR3 comprises 14 residues. Germline lookup yields CDR1 SGDLS and CDR2 YYNGEE. Trimming cost V 0 bases and J 2 bases, with 8 bases left between them. The CDR3, as DNA: TGTGCCAGCAGCGTAGACAGTCCCAACTATGGCTACACCTTC. Translating it yields CASSVDSPNYGYTF.

V usage is TRBV6-5 and J usage is TRBJ2-7, with D tentatively TRBD1 or TRBD2 (5 bases each). V gave up 0 bases and J gave up 5 bases, with 17 bases separating them. This CDR3 is built from 16 residues. CDR1 and CDR2 (germline): MNHEY, SVGAGI. The CDR3 spells CASSYSNQGVGDEQYF. The DNA for the CDR3 is TGTGCCAGCAGTTACTCGAATCAGGGAGTCGGGGACGAGCAGTACTTC.

The rearrangement joins TRBV27 to TRBJ2-3, with 7 bases lining up with TRBD2. CDR3 length: 16 amino acids. The ends lost 5 bases at V and 4 bases at J; junction bases unmatched: 12. Germline V gene data show CDR1 as MNHEY and CDR2 as SMNVEV (reference sequence). CDR3 nucleotides: TGTGCCAGCAGTCCGTTACTTGGGGCGGGGGCAGATACGCAGTATTTT. Amino acid sequence: CASSPLLGAGADTQYF.

CDR3 amino acids: CATLNGPDMYF. CDR3 coding DNA: TGTGCCACCCTGAACGGACCCGATATGTATTTT. The V gene is TRBV25-1, the J gene TRBJ2-3; D uncertain. Germline loops: CDR1 MGHDK, CDR2 SYGVNS. V was clipped by 10 bases and J by 14 bases, with 19 bases between them. The length of the CDR3 is 11 residues.

The chain links TRBV11-2 to TRBJ2-7; D is uncertain. V dropped 2 bases and J dropped 3 bases, with 8 bases sitting between them. The CDR3 runs to 13 residues. Germline assignment: CDR1 SGHAT and CDR2 FQNNGV. The CDR3 is CASSLYTFYEQYF. As DNA, the CDR3 is TGTGCCAGCAGCTTATACACTTTCTACGAGCAGTACTTC.

The chain employs TRBV7-9 and TRBJ2-3; D possibly corresponds to TRBD1 (6 bases). The length of the CDR3 is 16 residues. The germline V gene has CDR1 SEHNR and CDR2 FQNEAQ (reference sequence). Deletions cut 3 bases from V and 2 bases from J, with 15 bases between. The DNA of the CDR3 is TGTGCCAGCAGCTTCGATCGAGGGGGATACACAGATACGCAGTATTTT. The encoded protein is CASSFDRGGYTDTQYF.

The chain is built from TRBV6-5 and TRBJ2-4; tentatively, D is TRBD1 or TRBD2 (5 bases each). Germline CDR1 reads MNHEY; CDR2 reads SVGAGI. The V end lost 5 bases, the J end lost 7 bases, and 15 bases lay between the germline ends. The CDR3 spans 14 residues. The CDR3 sequence: CASSPGTWLNIQYF. CDR3 DNA sequence: TGTGCCAGCAGTCCCGGGACCTGGCTGAACATTCAGTACTTC.

Worth noting for this clone: A read error may account for a junction end that differs from germline. V is TRBV7-9 and J is TRBJ1-5; D is possibly TRBD1 (5 bases). The length of the CDR3 is 16 residues. Per germline, CDR1 SEHNR and CDR2 FQNEAQ (reference sequence). The CDR3 DNA sequence: TGTGCCGGCAGCCCCGAGCCGGGACCAAGAAATCAGCCCCAGCATTTT. Protein sequence: CAGSPEPGPRNQPQHF.

This clone turned up a few times. The chain couples TRBV7-9 to TRBJ1-3; possible D gene TRBD1, 5 bases. Looked up from germline, CDR1 is SEHNR and CDR2 is FQNEAQ (reference sequence). There are 14 residues in the CDR3. The V end was cut by 5 bases, the J end by 4 bases, with 12 bases between. The CDR3 DNA is TGTGCCAGCAGCCCTCCGGGGCCAGGAAACACCATATATTTT. This encodes CASSPPGPGNTIYF.

The V call is TRBV4-1, the J call TRBJ2-7; tentative D call: TRBD1 (6 bases). Germline V lookup: CDR1 MGHRA, CDR2 YSYEKL. The CDR3 covers 14 residues. Trimming removed 4 bases from V and 2 bases from J, with 12 bases in between. As DNA, the CDR3 is TGCGCCAGCAGCCCCGCCGCAGGGGCCTACGAGCAGTACTTC. Translating gives CASSPAAGAYEQYF.

This clone was seen a few times. The chain links TRBV19 to TRBJ2-2, with D perhaps matching TRBD1 (5 bases). From germline, CDR1 is LNHDA and CDR2 SQIVND (reference sequence). This CDR3 is 14 amino acids long. V lost 7 bases and J lost 1, with 10 bases in between. The CDR3 DNA is TGTGCCAGTATCCCAGACAGGAACACCGGGGAGCTGTTTTTT. Translating gives CASIPDRNTGELFF.

The chain joins TRBV5-1 to TRBJ1-2, with D unresolved. The CDR3 length is 13 residues. V lost 0 bases, J lost 4 bases, and 7 bases lay in between. The germline gives CDR1 SGHRS, CDR2 YFSETQ. The CDR3 sequence is CASSLGLGYGYTF. The CDR3 DNA reads as TGCGCCAGCAGCTTGGGACTGGGCTATGGCTACACCTTC.

This clone was picked up a small number of times. The sample holds other DNA sequences that translate to the same CDR3. The rearrangement links TRBV27 to TRBJ1-1, with TRBD1 matching 7 bases. V was pared by 0 bases and J by 4 bases, with 5 bases of the junction left unmatched. From germline, CDR1 is MNHEY and CDR2 SMNVEV (reference sequence). This CDR3 has 15 amino acids. The CDR3 here is CASSLSDQGGTEAFF. The DNA of the CDR3 is TGTGCCAGCAGTTTATCCGACCAGGGGGGCACTGAAGCTTTCTTT.

The rearrangement links TRBV30 to TRBJ2-1, with D uncertain. The CDR3 loop spans 13 amino acids. V gave up 1 base and J gave up 0 bases, with 4 bases separating them. CDR1 GTSNPN and CDR2 SVGIG come from the germline V gene (reference sequence). The CDR3 DNA sequence: TGTGCCTGGAGTGATAACTCCTACAATGAGCAGTTCTTC. Its protein product is CAWSDNSYNEQFF.

The gene calls are TRBV5-1 and TRBJ2-1; 12 nucleotides align to TRBD2. The CDR3 has 16 residues. V dropped 1 base and J dropped 6; count of bases not matched to a gene: 5. Germline V gene sequence: CDR1 SGHRS, CDR2 YFSETQ. Here the CDR3 reads CASSLYSGLAGNEQFF. For the CDR3, the DNA is TGCGCCAGCAGCTTGTACTCGGGACTAGCGGGCAATGAGCAGTTCTTC. Combining the CDR3 with reference TRBV5-1 and TRBJ2-1 gives the whole variable domain KAGVTQTPRYLIKTRGQQVTLSCSPISGHRSVSWYQQTPGQGLQFLFEYFSETQRNKGNFPGRFSGRQFSNSRSEMNVSTLELGDSALYLCASSLYSGLAGNEQFFGPGTRLTVL.

The chain couples TRBV7-8 to TRBJ2-3, with TRBD2 matching over 13 bases. There are 16 residues in the CDR3. The J segment lost 4 bases and the V segment lost 4 bases, leaving 5 bases of the junction unmatched. Germline loops: CDR1 SGHVS, CDR2 FQNEAQ. CDR3 nucleotides: TGTGCCAGCAGCTCGACTAGCGGGGGGTTCCCAGATACGCAGTATTTT. Residues: CASSSTSGGFPDTQYF. Supplemented by reference TRBV7-8 and TRBJ2-3, the full variable domain reads GAGVSQSPRYKVAKRGQDVALRCDPISGHVSLFWYQQALGQGPEFLTYFQNEAQLDKSGLPSDRFFAERPEGSVSTLKIQRTQQEDSAVYLCASSSTSGGFPDTQYFGPGTRLTVL.